This note documents a single T cell receptor beta chain sequence. This entry is derived from a study of cytomegalovirus exposure and HLA in healthy donors. This CDR3 is built from 17 residues. Germline loops: CDR1 SGHNT, CDR2 YYREEE (reference sequence). V was pared by 0 bases and J by 10 bases, with 12 bases of the junction left unmatched. Amplification used 60 Vbeta primers and 13 Jbeta primers. Profiled with immunoSEQ multiplex PCR; TCRdb holds only in-frame clones, not every one. The table includes 150,000 or so clones, 82% detected once. The sample was PBMCs. The V call is TRBV5-4, the J call TRBJ1-6, with 8 bases that match TRBD1. The sequence was collected from a male donor in good health and CMV-seronegative. The CDR3 sequence is CASSLAPQGALLSPLHF. The CDR3, as DNA: TGTGCCAGCAGCTTGGCGCCCCAGGGGGCGCTTCTCTCACCCCTCCACTTT.